This T cell receptor (beta chain) was sequenced during a study of blood T cell repertoires in COVID-19. Study-wide context: Sites in the United States, Italy and Spain provided acute and convalescent COVID-19 samples. Sources were T cells, B-cell-depleted T cells, or PBMCs; the material itself was cDNA or gDNA.

In the original analysis: Reference gene primers were amplified, and this amplification served to estimate nucleated cell counts. Profiling relied on immunoSEQ multiplex PCR, and the TCRdb table lists in-frame clones only, not all of them. That table gives V, J and clone size, and the DNA gave D and trimming. The data contain about 49,000 clones, roughly four fifths of them singletons. The V gene's germline CDR1 is SGHKS and CDR2 YYEKEE (reference sequence). The V and J ends lost 0 bases and 5 bases respectively, with 12 bases between them. The length of the CDR3 is 14 residues. The chain combines TRBV5-5 with TRBJ2-7; D might be TRBD1 (5 bases). Specimen: peripheral blood. The sequence was obtained from a woman aged 60 to 75 with acute or convalescent COVID-19. CDR3 bases: TGTGCCAGCAGCTTGGAGCCCAGGGTGGACGAGCAGTACTTC. Residues: CASSLEPRVDEQYF.